The 17 T cell receptor beta chains below all came from one sample that was sequenced in a study of T cells of healthy individuals. One entry per CDR3 protein results from TCRdb running MiXCR on the 5' RACE reads. The table records 85,000 to 100,000 distinct CDR3 sequences, roughly a sixth of them present only once. Receptors were obtained from a human donor in good health.

Ten or more counts support this clonotype. The gene calls are TRBV6-6 and TRBJ1-1; D not certain. This CDR3 comprises 11 residues. CDR1 is MNHNY and CDR2 is SVGAGI in the germline V gene (reference sequence). V lost 6 bases and J 11 bases, leaving 13 bases between the germline ends. The CDR3: CASRNTAWAFF. Written as DNA, the CDR3 is TGTGCCAGCAGGAACACGGCCTGGGCTTTCTTT.

In its sample, this clonotype was seen a few times. The CDR3 is CASSQVLGGSVSNQPQHF. The CDR3 nucleotides read TGCGCCAGCAGCCAAGTACTCGGGGGGTCGGTGAGCAATCAGCCCCAGCATTTT. J is TRBJ1-5 and V is TRBV4-1; possible D gene TRBD1, 5 bases. Trimming removed 1 base from V and 1 base from J, with 17 bases in between. CDR1 is MGHRA and CDR2 is YSYEKL in the germline V gene. CDR3 length: 18 amino acids.

This clonotype was counted a few times. The genes are TRBV7-9 and TRBJ1-2; possible D gene TRBD1, 5 bases. With 3 bases removed from V and 10 bases from J, the gap between germline ends came to 24 bases. This CDR3 has 16 residues. The germline gives CDR1 SEHNR, CDR2 FQNEAQ (reference sequence). Here the CDR3 DNA reads TGTGCCAGCAGCTTTCCCCGACCGGGACGGTCATTTGTCTACACCTTC. Translation gives CASSFPRPGRSFVYTF.

The chain employs TRBV6-5 and TRBJ2-7, with TRBD1 matching 8 bases. Trimming removed 6 bases from V and 5 bases from J; junction bases left unmatched: 9. The germline gives CDR1 MNHEY, CDR2 SVGAGI. This CDR3 has 14 amino acids. The CDR3 protein is CASSRHRGKNEQYF. The CDR3 region has the DNA TGTGCCAGCAGCCGACACAGGGGGAAGAACGAGCAGTACTTC.

This clonotype was seen more than once but under ten times. The chain links TRBV9 to TRBJ1-3; tentatively, D is TRBD1 (5 bases). Trimming took 0 bases from V and 0 from J, leaving 10 bases between them. The CDR3 extends over 16 amino acids. Germline loops: CDR1 SGDLS, CDR2 YYNGEE. The CDR3 sequence: CASSVDGRASGNTIYF. The DNA for the CDR3 is TGTGCCAGCAGCGTAGATGGCAGGGCCTCTGGAAACACCATATATTTT. The variable domain in full, with the rest retrieved from reference TRBV9 and TRBJ1-3, is DSGVTQTPKHLITATGQRVTLRCSPRSGDLSVYWYQQSLDQGLQFLIQYYNGEERAKGNILERFSAQQFPDLHSELNLSSLELGDSALYFCASSVDGRASGNTIYFGEGSWLTVV.

The table lists this clonotype with a few counts. V usage is TRBV28 and J usage is TRBJ1-6; tentative D call: TRBD1 (5 bases). Trimming took off 5 bases at V and 4 bases at J, with 12 bases between the two ends. The germline V gene encodes CDR1 MDHEN and CDR2 SYDVKM. The CDR3 spans 15 residues. CDR3 residues: CASSPDSYYNSPLHF. The CDR3 coding sequence is TGTGCCAGCAGTCCTGACAGCTATTATAATTCACCCCTCCACTTT.

The genes are TRBV3-1 and TRBJ2-3, with TRBD1 identical over 8 bases. The V segment lost 0 bases and the J segment 3 bases; nucleotides outside the gene matches: 11. Looked up from germline, CDR1 is LGHDT and CDR2 is YNNKEL (reference sequence). This CDR3 contains 18 residues. CDR3 sequence reads: CASSQEKTGAMSTDTQYF. In nucleotides, the CDR3 is TGTGCCAGCAGCCAAGAAAAGACAGGGGCGATGAGTACAGATACGCAGTATTTT.

The rearrangement links TRBV27 to TRBJ1-5; D remains unclear. The V end lost 4 bases, the J end lost 3 bases, and 7 bases lay between the germline ends. The CDR3 covers 13 residues. The germline CDR1 and CDR2 sequences are MNHEY and SMNVEV (reference sequence). The CDR3 reads CASSWSVNQPQHF. The CDR3 DNA reads as TGTGCCAGCAGTTGGTCAGTCAATCAGCCCCAGCATTTT.

The V call is TRBV7-2, the J call TRBJ2-2, with D possibly matching TRBD2 (5 bases). The germline V gene has CDR1 SGHTA and CDR2 FQGNSA. The CDR3 has 14 amino acids. The V gene lost 5 bases and the J gene lost 6 bases, with 13 bases spanning the gap. CDR3 protein: CASSRGLRPGELFF. Here the CDR3 DNA reads TGTGCCAGCAGCCGAGGACTGAGGCCCGGGGAGCTGTTTTTT.

The rearrangement uses TRBV6-2 or TRBV6-3 and TRBJ2-1; D is undetermined. Germline CDR1 reads MNHEY; CDR2 reads SVGEGT. The CDR3 consists of 19 residues. Trimming pared 6 bases from V and 9 bases from J, leaving 33 bases between. CDR3 sequence: CASRHSPLRLALVVTEQFF. CDR3 bases: TGTGCCAGCAGACACTCTCCGCTTCGGCTCGCGCTCGTGGTGACTGAGCAGTTCTTC.

The V gene is TRBV7-9, the J gene TRBJ2-7; TRBD1 matches 8 bases. The CDR3 is 15 residues long. Germline V gene lookup returns CDR1 SEHNR and CDR2 FQNEAQ (reference sequence). The ends lost 4 bases at V and 2 bases at J; junction bases unmatched: 7. CDR3 region: CASSSGDRRPYEQYF. In DNA, the CDR3 is TGTGCCAGCAGCTCCGGGGACAGGCGACCCTACGAGCAGTACTTC.

The sample holds a few counts of this clonotype. The V call is TRBV6-2 or TRBV6-3, the J call TRBJ1-5; D gene uncertain. The CDR3 covers 13 residues. The ends were cut back, 2 bases at V and 7 bases at J, with 9 bases in the middle. Germline values: CDR1 MNHEY, CDR2 SVGEGT. CDR3 residues: CASSYGRGQPQHF. CDR3 nucleotide sequence: TGTGCCAGCAGTTACGGACGTGGGCAGCCCCAGCATTTT.

The chain uses TRBV6-5 and TRBJ1-1; D gene uncertain. Per germline, CDR1 MNHEY and CDR2 SVGAGI. There are 13 residues in the CDR3. Trimming pared 7 bases from V and 4 bases from J, leaving 13 bases between. The CDR3 bases are TGTGCCAGCACCCCACGGGGTCCCACTGAAGCTTTCTTT. Translation gives CASTPRGPTEAFF.

The chain recombines TRBV29-1 with TRBJ1-2; unclear D gene. Looked up from germline, CDR1 is SQVTM and CDR2 is ANQGSEA. The CDR3 consists of 12 residues. The V and J ends lost 4 bases and 8 bases respectively, with 14 bases between them. The CDR3 sequence is CSVAPNPGGYTF. The CDR3 DNA follows: TGCAGCGTTGCCCCGAACCCGGGCGGCTACACCTTC.

The table lists this clonotype with many counts. This CDR3 is CASFERLDSPLHF. The CDR3 bases are TGTGCCAGCTTCGAACGCCTTGATTCACCCCTCCACTTT. The rearrangement uses TRBV6-6 and TRBJ1-6; D ambiguous. Trimming left V 8 bases short and J 8 bases short, with 13 bases between. Germline CDR1 is MNHNY and CDR2 is SVGAGI (reference sequence). The CDR3 extends over 13 amino acids.

This chain connects TRBV5-6 to TRBJ2-5, with D perhaps TRBD1 or TRBD2 (5 bases each). The V and J ends lost 4 bases and 5 bases respectively, with 12 bases between them. The CDR3 covers 13 residues. The germline V gene encodes CDR1 SGHDT and CDR2 YYEEEE. In DNA form, the CDR3 reads TGTGCCAGCAGCGAGCCCGAGGGGGAGACCCAGTACTTC. Its translation: CASSEPEGETQYF.

The chain has TRBV11-2 and TRBJ2-2; 12 positions agree with TRBD2. Trimming removed 2 bases from V and 2 bases from J; junction bases left unmatched: 3. The CDR3 length is 17 residues. CDR1 is SGHAT, CDR2 FQNNGV, per germline. The CDR3 DNA is TGTGCCAGCAGCTTACTAGCGGGGGGGCAAAACACCGGGGAGCTGTTTTTT. Encoded protein: CASSLLAGGQNTGELFF. Together with reference TRBV11-2 and TRBJ2-2, the CDR3 gives the full variable domain: EAGVAQSPRYKIIEKRQSVAFWCNPISGHATLYWYQQILGQGPKLLIQFQNNGVVDDSQLPKDRFSAERLKGVDSTLKIQPAKLEDSAVYLCASSLLAGGQNTGELFFGEGSRLTVL.